What follows describes a single T cell receptor (beta chain). What it binds is not known. Via MiXCR, TCRdb re-called the reads, giving one row per CDR3 protein. Of a few hundred thousand distinct CDR3 sequences detected, around 9.5% appear once; the ten largest clones hold around 4.1%. The data were obtained in a study of T cell repertoires in cytomegalovirus infection. Looking at the study overall: A matching HLA type, together with CMV infection, was signaled by public TCR beta signatures.

Study results and caveats: Summed frequency of shared TCR beta families picked out CMV carriers who also had the relevant HLA. In two of eight donors, the top clonotype was HLA-C-restricted CMV-specific.

Sequencing was performed on PBMCs. This clonotype originated in a human donor in good health (CMV status not recorded). Some clones in this sample may be carry-over from other donors' samples.

The CDR3: CASSQQAPRDYGYTF. The DNA of the CDR3 is TGTGCCAGCAGCCAACAGGCCCCGAGGGACTATGGCTACACCTTC. The rearrangement uses TRBV5-3 and TRBJ1-2; weak D call: TRBD1 (5 bases). TRBV5-3 is annotated as an ORF whose role is uncertain. V was cut by 8 bases and J by 3 bases, with 20 bases left in between. The CDR3 covers 15 residues.